This TCR beta chain was profiled in a study of T cell responses to AZD1222 COVID-19 vaccine (dated by TCRdb to about 2021). Background for the entire study: AZD1222 recipients with second doses at about 4 weeks or about 12 weeks were pooled, because spike-specific TCR depth and breadth did not differ between schedules. Trial participants were enrolled by age into subgroups of 18-55, 56-69 and 70-plus years, and 148, 28 and 57 TCR-sequenced participants, respectively, were included in these subgroups. A total of 230 to 250 trial participants underwent TCR sequencing, of whom some 210 received two doses of AZD1222 and some 26 received two doses of the MenACWY control vaccine.

The CDR3 regions of human TCRbeta chains were analyzed by immunosequencing. In the source study's methods: Repertoire TCRs were checked for matches against a reference library of SARS-CoV-2-specific TCRs that had been generated using the MIRA antigen-specificity platform. Breadth was defined as the fraction of unique TCRs that were SARS-CoV-2-associated. Depth was defined as the fraction of total T cells that were SARS-CoV-2-associated. Each spike-specific TCR was assigned to its reactive spike region and to a CD4 or CD8 class using the MIRA data. Log10-transformed breadth and depth values were compared by one-way ANOVA with Sidak's multiple comparisons tests. TCRdb stores this immuneACCESS table with in-frame sequences only. Part of the clones is absent; in the studies checked, under half of the shortfall reflects unresolved V genes, and no reason is known for the rest. V, J and clone size are those of that table, while D and trimming were read from the DNA. Within this sample are 200,000 or so clones, with around 93% of them counted one time only. Of the sample, roughly 8.4% is held by the ten largest clones.

Points on this clone: The antigen this receptor binds is unknown. The sample holds no much larger clone one base away, and base qualities are not on file.

Overall study results and their limits: Vaccine-associated CD4 TCRs spanned the whole spike protein, with dominant responses in regions 160-218 and 743-854. In the small 56-69-year group, the increase in depth fell short of significance, most likely because of low power. Reportedly, close to half of the unique spike-specific TCRs recognized epitopes lying outside the regions that are mutated in the B.1.351 and B.1.1.7 variants. Because no day 14 peak-response samples were available, the repertoires could be characterized only after the peak T cell response. Participants were mostly white British, with more females than males. The authors suggested clonal diversity may have been underestimated. A significant rise in spike-specific TCR breadth and depth was observed after two AZD1222 doses relative to day 0 and relative to MenACWY recipients. Only five or six AZD1222 recipients were SARS-CoV-2 seropositive at baseline, limiting conclusions about previously exposed vaccinees.

Relative to germline, V is 5 bases shorter and J is 7 bases shorter, with 9 bases between their ends. Sequences SEHNR (CDR1) and FQNEAQ (CDR2) are obtained from the germline V gene (reference sequence). Taken from cysteine to phenylalanine, the CDR3 has 12 residues. The DNA shown is the 36-base CDR3, in frame from base 1. Explained via the paper, the time point label denotes: baseline before first vaccination. The vaccinee samples were drawn from two UK trials, COV001 and COV002, one of which was a single-blind randomized controlled phase 2/3 trial testing AZD1222 (ChAdOx1 nCoV-19) in healthy adults. For TCRbeta chain sequencing, PBMC samples from trial participants were taken at day 0 and at day 28 after the second dose.

The sequence was obtained from an adult in good health. Sequences were derived from peripheral blood, sampled on day 0 of AZD1222 vaccination. This chain joins TRBV7-9 to TRBJ2-1; the D gene is perhaps TRBD1 or TRBD2, as each covers 5 bases. The nucleotide sequence is given as TGTGCCAGCAGCCCTGGGACGAATGAGCAGTTCTTC. The encoded protein is CASSPGTNEQFF.